This T cell receptor (beta chain) emerged from a study of early stage breast cancer tumors. Study in general: Roughly eight ER+/PR+/HER2- tumors were invasive ductal; four were invasive lobular.

Trimming cost V 10 bases and J 4 bases; bases outside gene matches: 8. Looked up from germline, CDR1 is ENHRY and CDR2 is SYGVKD. CDR3 length equals 13 residues. Each sample had two DNA replicates, 0.45 to 0.65 ug blood or approximately 1.5 ug tissue. Clones were sequenced by immunoSEQ multiplex PCR, and TCRdb holds only the in-frame ones, with some missing. This sample has 65,000 to 75,000 clones, with around 80% found just once. The receptor was derived from a person aged 35-55 years with breast cancer. Source material: blood. J is TRBJ1-1 and V is TRBV10-3, with 8 positions matching TRBD1. The CDR3 DNA sequence: TGTGCCACCTGGAGGACAGGGATCACTGAAGCTTTCTTT. Translated: CATWRTGITEAFF.